This is a list of T cell receptor beta chains from one sample in a study of shared clonotypes between healthy human individuals. TCRdb keeps only in-frame clones here, not all; method: immunoSEQ multiplex PCR. The table has 950,000 to 1,300,000 clones, more than 60% seen once. Sequenced material: memory CD4+ T cells sorted from blood. These receptors were obtained from a man between 18 and 29 years old in good health. Both conserved end residues are part of each CDR3. The order of the fields is clone size, J gene, D gene, V gene, CDR3 DNA, CDR3 protein. D genes are given only for firm matches. Some rows have no size entry. The others give once, few or many, or a class for an expanded clone.

. TRBJ2-7 . TRBV6-1 TGTGCCAGCAGTGAGACCCCCCACAGGCCCTCGGAGCAGTACTTC CASSETPHRPSEQYF
. TRBJ2-2 TRBD2 TRBV5-1 TGCGCCAGCAGCTTAAGCCTAGCGGGGGCAGGGACCGGGGAGCTGTTTTTT CASSLSLAGAGTGELFF
once TRBJ2-3 TRBD2 TRBV9 TGTGCCAGCAGCGTACCCGCGACCTGGACTAGCGGGAGGAGCACAGATACGCAGTATTTT CASSVPATWTSGRSTDTQYF
many TRBJ1-2 . TRBV6-6 TGTGCCAGCAGTATAGACTATGGCTACACCTTC CASSIDYGYTF
. TRBJ2-5 TRBD1 TRBV6-5 TGTGCCAGCAGAGGGACAGTCCAAGAGACCCAGTACTTC CASRGTVQETQYF
. TRBJ1-5 . TRBV2 TGTGCCAGCAGTATCATCCAATCTAAGGAGCAGCCCCAGCATTTT CASSIIQSKEQPQHF
. TRBJ2-2 TRBD2 TRBV30 TGTGCCTGGAGTGGATCCGGGGGGGCCACCGGGGAGCTGTTTTTT CAWSGSGGATGELFF
. TRBJ2-1 . TRBV10-1 TGCGCCAGCAGTGATAGGATCAATGAGCAGTTCTTC CASSDRINEQFF
. TRBJ1-5 . TRBV2 TGTGCCAGCAGTGAAACAGACGGTCGGATTGCCAATCAGCCCCAGCATTTT CASSETDGRIANQPQHF
. TRBJ2-4 TRBD1 TRBV6-5 TGTGCCAGCAGCACGGGACAGCTAGCCAAAAACATTCAGTACTTC CASSTGQLAKNIQYF
. TRBJ1-3 TRBD1 TRBV18 TGTGCCAGCTCTGGACAGGGACGGGGCGATGGAAACACCATATATTTT CASSGQGRGDGNTIYF
. TRBJ1-2 TRBD1 TRBV7-2 TGTGCCAGCAGCCACGACAGGGGGAAATATGGCTACACCTTC CASSHDRGKYGYTF
. TRBJ2-5 . TRBV7-3 TGTGCCAGCACAAGGAAGCCTCGGGAGACCCAGTACTTC CASTRKPRETQYF
. TRBJ1-2 TRBD1 TRBV4-1 TGCGCCAGCAGCCAAGAGACAGGGAACTATGGCTACACCTTC CASSQETGNYGYTF
. TRBJ2-6 TRBD1 TRBV5-4 TGTGCCAGCAGCTCCCGGGCCAACAGGGGCTCTGGGGCCAACGTCCTGACTTTC CASSSRANRGSGANVLTF
. TRBJ2-3 TRBD1 TRBV10-3 TGTGCCATCAGACTGGACAGGGGTGGTACAGATACGCAGTATTTT CAIRLDRGGTDTQYF
many TRBJ1-6 . TRBV7-2 TGTGCCAGCAGTAGCTGGGGTTCACCCCTCCACTTT CASSSWGSPLHF
once TRBJ1-2 . TRBV18 TGTGCCAGCTCACCACCGTTGAAGGGGAACTATGGCTACACCTTC CASSPPLKGNYGYTF
. TRBJ2-3 . TRBV10-3 TGTGCCATCAGTGAGGGAGGAGATACGCAGTATTTT CAISEGGDTQYF
. TRBJ1-4 . TRBV5-1 TGCGCCAGCAGCCCCGGGGACCATAGGAATGAAAAACTGTTTTTT CASSPGDHRNEKLFF
. TRBJ1-6 . TRBV5-4 TGTGCCAGCAGGGATTTTGCGTCAGGGGAATCACCCCTCCACTTT CASRDFASGESPLHF
. TRBJ1-5 . TRBV10-2 TGCGCCAGCAGTGAGTCGACGGGCCGGGGTAATCAGCCCCAGCATTTT CASSESTGRGNQPQHF
. TRBJ2-5 . TRBV2 TGTGCCAGCGGAGGGGGTCGCACAGAGACCCAGTACTTC CASGGGRTETQYF
once TRBJ1-2 . TRBV4-1 TGCGCCAGCAGCCCAGGGTCCGGGGAGATCTATGGCTACACCTTC CASSPGSGEIYGYTF
. TRBJ2-1 TRBD2 TRBV9 TGTGCCAGCAGCGTAACTAGCGTGCACAATGAGCAGTTCTTC CASSVTSVHNEQFF
once TRBJ1-1 . TRBV5-5 TGTGCCAGCAGCTTGGTCGGGGGGCTCGCTGAAGCTTTCTTT CASSLVGGLAEAFF
once TRBJ2-5 . TRBV2 TGTGCCAGCAGTGGGGGGGCAAGGGAGACCCAGTACTTC CASSGGARETQYF
. TRBJ1-6 . TRBV9 TGTGCCAGCAACCGGGGGAATTCACCCCTCCACTTT CASNRGNSPLHF
. TRBJ1-1 . TRBV5-5 TGTGCCAGCAGCCCCGGGAGGATCAACACTGAAGCTTTCTTT CASSPGRINTEAFF
. TRBJ2-2 TRBD1 TRBV27 TGTGCCAGCAGAAACAGGGGAACCGGGGAGCTGTTTTTT CASRNRGTGELFF
few TRBJ2-3 . TRBV11-3 TGTGCCAGCAGCGCCCGAGGAGCACGAGGCACAGATACGCAGTATTTT CASSARGARGTDTQYF
. TRBJ1-2 TRBD1 TRBV4-3 TGCGCCAGCAGTCGGACAGGGGGGTCCTATGGCTACACCTTC CASSRTGGSYGYTF